Below, 22 T cell receptor beta chains from the same sample are listed, as sequenced in a study of cytomegalovirus exposure and HLA in healthy donors. Researchers ran the PCR with 60 Vbeta and 13 Jbeta primers. Repertoires were generated with immunoSEQ multiplex PCR, while TCRdb's copy carries only in-frame clones and drops some. In the table there are 150,000 to 200,000 clones, 60% to 80% of which are singletons. The source material was PBMCs. The receptors were gathered from a male donor in good health and CMV-seronegative.

Points on this clone: This sample also contains other DNA sequences that code for the same CDR3. The chain recombines TRBV7-2 with TRBJ1-5; no firm D call. The CDR3 is made up of 15 amino acids. Germline values: CDR1 SGHTA, CDR2 FQGNSA. The V gene lost 1 base and the J gene lost 1 base, with 8 bases spanning the gap. In DNA, the CDR3 is TGTGCCAGCAGCTTAGTAGGAGGGAGCAATCAGCCCCAGCATTTT. It translates to CASSLVGGSNQPQHF.

The chain joins TRBV5-1 to TRBJ1-2; 10 bases align to TRBD1. The V gene's germline CDR1 is SGHRS and CDR2 YFSETQ. The CDR3 runs 14 residues. The junction had 7 bases not matched to a gene; V was cut back by 4 bases and J by 7 bases. This CDR3 reads CASSAGQGGVGYTF. CDR3 DNA sequence: TGCGCCAGCAGCGCCGGACAGGGGGGGGTTGGCTACACCTTC.

This chain connects TRBV9 to TRBJ2-7; D not resolved. The CDR3 contains 15 residues. Trimming took off 4 bases at V and 0 bases at J, with 14 bases between the two ends. Looked up from germline, CDR1 is SGDLS and CDR2 is YYNGEE. The CDR3 reads CASSPNEYSSYEQYF. CDR3 nucleotide sequence: TGTGCCAGCAGCCCCAATGAGTACAGCTCCTACGAGCAGTACTTC.

This clone was seen a few times. This sequence joins TRBV10-3 and TRBJ2-3; no firm D call. Trimming removed 4 bases at V and 5 bases at J, with 10 bases between. CDR1 is ENHRY and CDR2 is SYGVKD in the germline V gene. The CDR3 is 13 residues long. CDR3 in amino acids: CAISGLVRDTQYF. The CDR3 DNA reads as TGTGCCATCAGTGGGTTAGTGAGAGATACGCAGTATTTT.

This sequence joins TRBV5-1 and TRBJ2-5; possibly TRBD1 for D (5 bases). CDR3 size: 16 residues. The germline CDR1 and CDR2 sequences are SGHRS and YFSETQ. The V and J ends lost 0 bases and 1 base respectively, with 13 bases between them. The CDR3: CASSLARQGPQETQYF. CDR3 sequence (DNA): TGCGCCAGCAGCTTGGCCAGGCAGGGCCCCCAAGAGACCCAGTACTTC.

J is TRBJ1-2 and V is TRBV5-1; no definite D call. This CDR3 has 14 residues. Looked up from germline, CDR1 is SGHRS and CDR2 is YFSETQ. V gave up 3 bases and J gave up 5 bases, with 14 bases separating them. The CDR3 spells CASSSRPAEYGYTF. For the CDR3, the DNA is TGCGCCAGCAGCTCCCGTCCTGCGGAGTATGGCTACACCTTC.

The V gene is TRBV7-3, the J gene TRBJ2-7, with 7 nucleotides matching TRBD1. J was trimmed by 3 bases and V by 5 bases; bases with no gene match: 7. The germline V gene has CDR1 SGHTA and CDR2 FQGTGA. This CDR3 has 14 amino acids. The CDR3 spells CASSTPTGIYEQYF. The CDR3 region has the DNA TGTGCCAGCAGCACTCCGACAGGGATCTACGAGCAGTACTTC. The full variable domain, with the rest looked up from reference TRBV7-3 and TRBJ2-7, is GAGVSQTPSNKVTEKGKYVELRCDPISGHTALYWYRQSLGQGPEFLIYFQGTGAADDSGLPNDRFFAVRPEGSVSTLKIQRTERGDSAVYLCASSTPTGIYEQYFGPGTRLTVT.

The rearrangement uses TRBV4-2 and TRBJ2-1; 10 bases agree with TRBD2. V lost 3 bases to trimming and J lost 9 bases; unmatched junction nucleotides: 5. The CDR3 totals 14 residues. In germline, CDR1 is LGHNA, CDR2 YNFKEQ. The CDR3 protein is CASSQKREGGEQFF. The DNA of the CDR3 is TGTGCCAGCAGCCAGAAGCGGGAGGGTGGTGAGCAGTTCTTC.

The chain combines TRBV15 with TRBJ2-7; D might be TRBD2 (5 bases). Germline values: CDR1 LNHNV, CDR2 YYDKDF (reference sequence). CDR3 size: 13 residues. V lost 0 bases, J lost 5 bases, and 8 bases lay in between. CDR3 in amino acids: CATSRDPGNEQYF. The CDR3 DNA reads TGTGCCACCAGCAGAGATCCGGGAAACGAGCAGTACTTC.

This rearrangement joins TRBV6-6 to TRBJ2-7; 10 bases match TRBD2. Trimming at V came to 0 bases and at J to 6 bases, leaving 8 bases not matched to a gene. This CDR3 contains 16 residues. In germline, CDR1 is MNHNY, CDR2 SVGAGI (reference sequence). The CDR3 region is CASSYSSGGGGSEQYF. Written as DNA, the CDR3 is TGTGCCAGCAGTTACTCCAGCGGGGGGGGTGGCAGCGAGCAGTACTTC.

The rearrangement uses TRBV30 and TRBJ1-3; D is possibly TRBD1 (5 bases). V shed 8 bases and J shed 4 bases, with 12 bases lying between them. The CDR3 loop spans 12 amino acids. Germline V lookup: CDR1 GTSNPN, CDR2 SVGIG (reference sequence). The CDR3 region has the DNA TGTGCCCGTGTGGGGGGGGGAAACACCATATATTTT. It codes for CARVGGGNTIYF.

The chain recombines TRBV19 with TRBJ1-4; TRBD1 aligns across 9 bases. Germline V lookup: CDR1 LNHDA, CDR2 SQIVND (reference sequence). The V gene end was trimmed by 8 bases and the J gene end by 3 bases; junction bases not matched to a gene: 1. The CDR3 runs 13 residues. The CDR3 reads CASRTGANEKLFF. CDR3 coding DNA: TGTGCCAGTCGGACAGGGGCTAATGAAAAACTGTTTTTT.

The V and J genes are TRBV7-2 and TRBJ1-2; D unclear. Trimming took off 4 bases at V and 4 bases at J, with 16 bases between the two ends. The CDR3 has 15 amino acids. Germline V gene data show CDR1 as SGHTA and CDR2 as FQGNSA. The CDR3 DNA reads TGTGCCAGCAGCTCCAACCCCTCGGGGATCTATGGCTACACCTTC. Its protein product is CASSSNPSGIYGYTF. The full variable domain, rest sourced from reference TRBV7-2 and TRBJ1-2, is GAGVSQSPSNKVTEKGKDVELRCDPISGHTALYWYRQSLGQGLEFLIYFQGNSAPDKSGLPSDRFSAERTGGSVSTLTIQRTQQEDSAVYLCASSSNPSGIYGYTFGSGTRLTVV.

The chain joins TRBV5-1 to TRBJ2-3, with D perhaps matching TRBD2 (6 bases). The CDR3 runs 13 residues. Germline V gene sequence: CDR1 SGHRS, CDR2 YFSETQ. Trimming stripped 3 bases from V and 6 bases from J, with 11 bases between. The CDR3, as DNA: TGCGCCAGCAGCTGGGGGGTAAGCGATACGCAGTATTTT. The encoded protein is CASSWGVSDTQYF.

This chain uses TRBV7-9 with TRBJ2-7; no clear D gene. This CDR3 spans 15 amino acids. Germline CDR1 reads SEHNR; CDR2 reads FQNEAQ (reference sequence). V was clipped by 2 bases and J by 2 bases, with 13 bases between them. Here the CDR3 DNA reads TGTGCCAGCAGCTTAAGTCAGAACCCAGCCTACGAGCAGTACTTC. Protein sequence: CASSLSQNPAYEQYF.

The V call is TRBV9, the J call TRBJ2-2, with a tentative D call TRBD2 (6 bases). The length of the CDR3 is 15 residues. From germline, CDR1 is SGDLS and CDR2 YYNGEE. V dropped 2 bases and J dropped 4 bases, with 12 bases sitting between them. The CDR3 DNA is TGTGCCAGCAGCGTGACTAGTAGGGTCACCGGGGAGCTGTTTTTT. As protein: CASSVTSRVTGELFF.

This clone appeared once. The V gene is TRBV18, the J gene TRBJ1-4; perhaps TRBD1 as D (6 bases). From germline, CDR1 is KGHSH and CDR2 LQKENI. The V end lost 2 bases, the J end lost 0 bases, and 10 bases lay between the germline ends. This CDR3 comprises 16 residues. CDR3 sequence: CASSPGDRSTNEKLFF. The DNA for the CDR3 is TGTGCCAGCTCACCAGGCGACAGGTCAACTAATGAAAAACTGTTTTTT.

This clone appeared once. The chain employs TRBV9 and TRBJ2-3; TRBD2 is a possible D gene (5 bases). Trimming stripped 4 bases from V and 6 bases from J, with 12 bases between. CDR3 length: 13 amino acids. CDR1 is SGDLS, CDR2 YYNGEE, per germline. The CDR3 DNA is TGTGCCAGCAGCCCAGCGGTTATTGATACGCAGTATTTT. It translates to CASSPAVIDTQYF.

J is TRBJ1-1 and V is TRBV30; TRBD1 agrees at 7 bases. Per the germline V gene, CDR1 is GTSNPN and CDR2 is SVGIG (reference sequence). Trimming removed 4 bases from V and 3 bases from J; junction bases left unmatched: 2. The CDR3 runs to 12 residues. The CDR3 is CAWTGGYTEAFF. CDR3 nucleotides: TGTGCCTGGACAGGGGGGTACACTGAAGCTTTCTTT.

V usage is TRBV4-3 and J usage is TRBJ2-1, with 7 positions matching TRBD1. The CDR3 contains 14 residues. CDR1 and CDR2 from the germline V gene are LGHNA and YSLEER. The junction had 5 bases not matched to a gene; V was cut back by 8 bases and J by 1 base. The CDR3: CASRRGQSYNEQFF. The CDR3 DNA reads TGCGCCAGCCGCCGGGGACAGTCCTACAATGAGCAGTTCTTC.

V and J are TRBV7-2 and TRBJ2-1; D remains ambiguous. Germline assignment: CDR1 SGHTA and CDR2 FQGNSA. The CDR3 contains 16 residues. The germline V and J ends were trimmed by 1 base and 0 bases, with 10 bases remaining between them. CDR3 nucleotides: TGTGCCAGCAGCTTAGACCGCCCGAGCTCCTACAATGAGCAGTTCTTC. It translates to CASSLDRPSSYNEQFF.

J is TRBJ2-7 and V is TRBV5-4; TRBD2 might be the D (5 bases). Per the germline V gene, CDR1 is SGHNT and CDR2 is YYREEE (reference sequence). Trimming removed 0 bases from V and 2 bases from J, with 9 bases in between. The length of the CDR3 is 14 residues. This CDR3 reads CASSLGSGAYEQYF. The CDR3 DNA reads as TGTGCCAGCAGCTTGGGGTCCGGGGCCTACGAGCAGTACTTC.